This T cell receptor (beta chain) was retrieved from a study of CD8 T cells in Susac syndrome. Study-level information: Patients with Susac syndrome were therapy-naive, treated with corticosteroids, or treated with intravenous immunoglobulin alone when blood was collected.

Random hexamers were used to reverse transcribe 0.5 to 1 ug of RNA. Multiplex PCR with immunoSEQ amplified the TCR beta CDR3 across 54 Vbeta and 13 Jbeta. TCRdb re-analysed the immunoSEQ multiplex PCR reads in MiXCR, keeping a single row per CDR3 protein. The table records some 99,000 distinct CDR3 sequences, about 95% of them present only once. The germline CDR1 and CDR2 sequences are SGHTA and FQGNSA. Trimming removed 4 bases at V and 2 bases at J, with 9 bases between. The CDR3 runs to 13 residues. The source material was CD4+ T cells from PBMCs. This sequence joins TRBV7-2 and TRBJ2-7; possibly TRBD2 for D (5 bases). The sequence came from a human donor with Susac syndrome. The CDR3 DNA sequence: TGTGCCAGCAGCTACGGACTGACCTACGAGCAGTACTTC. Its translation: CASSYGLTYEQYF.